The sequence of this TCR beta chain was determined in a study of control samples from healthy donors and cancer patients. With respect to this clone: Within the sample, other DNA sequences also encode this same CDR3.

The ends lost 3 bases at V and 2 bases at J; junction bases unmatched: 7. CDR3 length equals 16 residues. Germline V gives CDR1 LNHDA, CDR2 SQIVND (reference sequence). This table comes from immunoSEQ multiplex PCR, and its TCRdb copy is limited to in-frame clones, with some not included. The data show about 72,000 clones, with 85% to 95% seen just once and about 5.6% held by the top ten. The V gene is TRBV19, the J gene TRBJ1-1; 9 nucleotides match TRBD1. The source is a woman aged 55-70 years in good health. Sequencing used blood. The CDR3: CASSMNRGRINTEAFF. The CDR3, as DNA: TGTGCCAGTAGTATGAACAGGGGGCGAATCAACACTGAAGCTTTCTTT.